Listed below are T cell receptor beta chains from one sample, sequenced in a study of T cell responses to AZD1222 COVID-19 vaccine. Libraries were prepared by immunoSEQ multiplex PCR; TCRdb keeps only in-frame clonotypes and omits some of them. The sample holds more than 70,000 clones, around nine tenths seen once. The sequenced sample was peripheral blood, obtained 28 days after the second AZD1222 dose. Receptors originate from an adult who received the AZD1222 COVID-19 vaccine. CDR3s include the opening cysteine and the closing phenylalanine or tryptophan. A D gene is named only where the DNA matches it firmly. A clone size is listed for some rows: how often the clone was seen (once, few, many), or a class if it is expanded.

d_call clone_size j_call v_call cdr3_aa cdr3_nt
NA NA TRBJ2-5 TRBV30 CAWSAPGQETQYF TGTGCCTGGAGTGCCCCGGGTCAGGAGACCCAGTACTTC
NA NA TRBJ1-4 TRBV2 CARTHRMREKLFF TGTGCCAGGACACACCGAATGAGAGAAAAACTGTTTTTT
NA NA TRBJ1-2 TRBV6-5 CASSYLSNRDYGYTF TGTGCCAGCAGTTATCTGTCAAACAGGGACTATGGCTACACCTTC
NA NA TRBJ2-7 TRBV7-8 CASSRDRSYEQYF TGTGCCAGCAGCCGAGACAGGTCCTACGAGCAGTACTTC
NA NA TRBJ1-5 TRBV15 CATRRGRGYNQPQHF TGTGCCACCCGGCGGGGGCGAGGATACAATCAGCCCCAGCATTTT
NA NA TRBJ2-1 TRBV4-3 CASSQDNEQFF TGCGCCAGCAGCCAAGATAATGAGCAGTTCTTC
NA NA TRBJ1-3 TRBV2 CASSEAQSVAFGNTIYF TGTGCCAGCAGTGAAGCGCAGTCGGTGGCGTTCGGAAACACCATATATTTT
NA NA TRBJ1-5 TRBV12-5 CASGETGYNQPQHF TGTGCTAGTGGGGAGACAGGTTACAATCAGCCCCAGCATTTT
NA NA TRBJ2-1 TRBV7-3 CASSLTGARLGTNEQFF TGTGCCAGCAGCTTAACGGGGGCGCGACTAGGCACCAATGAGCAGTTCTTC
NA NA TRBJ2-2 TRBV7-7 CASSPRLTGGGELFF TGTGCCAGCAGCCCCCGCCTGACAGGAGGCGGGGAGCTGTTTTTT
NA NA TRBJ1-2 TRBV30 CAWGTFNYGYTF TGTGCCTGGGGGACGTTTAACTATGGCTACACCTTC
TRBD2 NA TRBJ2-7 TRBV7-2 CASSQTSGSYEQYF TGTGCCAGCAGCCAGACTAGCGGGTCCTACGAGCAGTACTTC
NA few TRBJ1-5 TRBV7-8 CASSLGRGGNQPQHF TGTGCCAGCAGCTTAGGTAGGGGGGGCAATCAGCCCCAGCATTTT
NA NA TRBJ1-2 TRBV7-2 CASSLSHAGGGYTF TGTGCCAGCAGCTTATCGCACGCGGGTGGCGGCTACACCTTC
NA few TRBJ2-7 TRBV10-3 CAISVDYEQYF TGTGCCATCAGTGTTGACTACGAGCAGTACTTC
NA NA TRBJ2-1 TRBV4-1 CASSQVGRNEQFF TGCGCCAGCAGCCAAGTAGGAAGGAATGAGCAGTTCTTC
TRBD1 NA TRBJ2-1 TRBV24-1 CATSDFAGTGEDEQFF TGTGCCACCAGTGATTTTGCCGGGACAGGGGAGGATGAGCAGTTCTTC
TRBD1 NA TRBJ1-5 TRBV7-2 CASSLVTTGVEQPQHF TGTGCCAGCAGCTTAGTGACCACAGGGGTAGAGCAGCCCCAGCATTTT
NA NA TRBJ2-5 TRBV7-9 CASSGSGETQYF TGTGCCAGCAGCGGATCCGGAGAGACCCAGTACTTC
TRBD2 NA TRBJ2-1 TRBV4-1 CASSQQTSGGGANEQFF TGCGCCAGCAGCCAACAGACTAGCGGGGGAGGAGCGAATGAGCAGTTCTTC
NA NA TRBJ1-4 TRBV2 CASSVWRGANEKLFF TGTGCCAGCAGTGTCTGGCGGGGGGCTAATGAAAAACTGTTTTTT
TRBD1 once TRBJ2-5 TRBV24-1 CATSGGTGAVQETQYF TGTGCCACCAGTGGGGGTACAGGGGCCGTCCAAGAGACCCAGTACTTC
TRBD1 once TRBJ1-2 TRBV6-5 CASRGQGARVGYTF TGTGCCAGCAGGGGACAGGGGGCCCGCGTCGGCTACACCTTC
NA NA TRBJ1-1 TRBV2 CASSIRDLNTEAFF TGTGCCAGCAGTATAAGGGATCTGAACACTGAAGCTTTCTTT
NA once TRBJ2-5 TRBV24-1 CATGGGPLAETQYF TGTGCCACCGGAGGGGGCCCCCTCGCAGAGACCCAGTACTTC
TRBD1 few TRBJ1-6 TRBV6-1 CASSVAGTGGRSPLHF TGTGCCAGCAGTGTCGCCGGGACAGGGGGCCGGTCACCCCTCCACTTT
TRBD2 NA TRBJ2-2 TRBV5-4 CASRGTSGSNGELFF TGTGCCAGCAGGGGGACTAGCGGGAGTAACGGGGAGCTGTTTTTT
NA NA TRBJ2-1 TRBV3-1/TRBV3-2 CASSQVSGAGSSYNEQFF TGTGCCAGCAGCCAAGTCTCGGGCGCAGGGAGCTCCTACAATGAGCAGTTCTTC
TRBD1 NA TRBJ1-2 TRBV5-6 CASSLQDRAYTF TGTGCCAGCAGCTTGCAGGACAGGGCGTACACCTTC
NA NA TRBJ1-1 TRBV30 CAWSEQLNTEAFF TGTGCCTGGAGTGAACAGCTAAACACTGAAGCTTTCTTT
TRBD1 NA TRBJ1-2 TRBV2 CASEETGGYGYTF TGTGCCAGCGAGGAGACAGGGGGATACGGCTACACCTTC
NA NA TRBJ2-1 TRBV15 CATSRLKGEQFF TGTGCCACCAGCAGGCTTAAAGGTGAGCAGTTCTTC
TRBD1 NA TRBJ1-4 TRBV3-1/TRBV3-2 CASSQRGQGDEKLFF TGTGCCAGCAGCCAAAGGGGACAGGGAGATGAAAAACTGTTTTTT
NA NA TRBJ2-7 TRBV11-2 CASSVGPPSYEQYF TGTGCCAGCAGCGTGGGACCTCCATCCTACGAGCAGTACTTC
NA NA TRBJ1-2 TRBV14 CASSQQVGDGYTF TGTGCCAGCAGCCAACAGGTCGGTGATGGCTACACCTTC
TRBD1 NA TRBJ1-5 TRBV7-8 CASSPAGTGNQPQHF TGTGCCAGCAGCCCGGCCGGGACAGGCAATCAGCCCCAGCATTTT
TRBD1 NA TRBJ1-2 TRBV10-2 CASSDQGGLGYGYTF TGCGCCAGCAGTGACCAAGGGGGCTTGGGCTATGGCTACACCTTC
TRBD1 NA TRBJ1-2 TRBV29-1 CTSGTDYGYTF TGCACCAGTGGGACAGACTATGGCTACACCTTC
NA few TRBJ2-2 TRBV2 CASMGLRRNTGELFF TGTGCCAGCATGGGGCTAAGGCGGAACACCGGGGAGCTGTTTTTT
NA NA TRBJ2-2 TRBV3-1/TRBV3-2 CASSSRAQARGTGELFF TGTGCCAGCAGCTCCCGGGCCCAAGCCAGGGGCACCGGGGAGCTGTTTTTT
TRBD2 NA TRBJ2-1 TRBV5-6 CASSYISGGDPNEQFF TGTGCCAGCAGCTACATTAGCGGGGGAGACCCCAATGAGCAGTTCTTC
TRBD1 NA TRBJ2-7 TRBV7-8 CASTGGGQGNEQYF TGTGCCAGCACGGGCGGGGGACAGGGAAACGAGCAGTACTTC
TRBD1 NA TRBJ1-1 TRBV3-1/TRBV3-2 CASSRTGGEAFF TGTGCCAGCAGCCGGACAGGGGGGGAAGCTTTCTTT
NA NA TRBJ2-1 TRBV21-1 CASSSGSRTTSFYNEQFF TGTGCCAGCAGCAGCGGCAGCCGGACCACAAGCTTTTACAATGAGCAGTTCTTC
TRBD1 NA TRBJ1-5 TRBV19 CASSIIGQGNQPQHF TGTGCCAGTAGTATAATCGGACAGGGGAATCAGCCCCAGCATTTT